The 21 T cell receptor beta chains below were found in one sample sequenced in a study of cytomegalovirus exposure and HLA in healthy donors. Profiled with immunoSEQ multiplex PCR; TCRdb holds only in-frame clones, not every one. The table lists some 150,000 clones, about 87% of them singletons, with roughly 1.5% in the top ten. The material sequenced was PBMCs. The origin of the receptors is a young woman in good health and CMV-seronegative.

This chain joins TRBV27 and TRBJ2-7; TRBD1 agrees at 8 bases. The CDR3 covers 15 residues. V lost 5 bases and J lost 2; bases outside the gene matches: 8. The germline CDR1 and CDR2 sequences are MNHEY and SMNVEV (reference sequence). The CDR3 loop reads CASSRTGTGPYEQYF. The CDR3 DNA reads TGTGCCAGCAGTCGTACCGGGACAGGCCCCTACGAGCAGTACTTC.

The gene calls are TRBV27 and TRBJ2-1, with TRBD1 matching over 7 bases. Germline V gives CDR1 MNHEY, CDR2 SMNVEV (reference sequence). The CDR3 is 16 amino acids. The ends lost 5 bases at V and 8 bases at J; junction bases unmatched: 15. CDR3 in amino acids: CASSPLTGKGAHEQFF. The DNA of the CDR3 is TGTGCCAGCAGTCCCCTGACAGGGAAGGGCGCCCATGAGCAGTTCTTC.

The rearrangement joins TRBV4-1 to TRBJ2-7; D possibly corresponds to TRBD1 (5 bases). CDR3 length equals 13 residues. V lost 4 bases, J lost 6 bases, and 13 bases lay in between. CDR1 and CDR2 (germline): MGHRA, YSYEKL. CDR3 in DNA: TGCGCCAGCAGCCGCCTTGTGGGGCGCGAGCAGTACTTC. The encoded protein is CASSRLVGREQYF.

This chain uses TRBV30 with TRBJ1-1; the match to TRBD1 covers 11 bases. The ends lost 3 bases at V and 6 bases at J; junction bases unmatched: 6. The CDR3 totals 14 residues. Looked up from germline, CDR1 is GTSNPN and CDR2 is SVGIG (reference sequence). The CDR3 DNA follows: TGTGCCTGGAGCCCTGGACAGGGGGCCTCTGAAGCTTTCTTT. Translation gives CAWSPGQGASEAFF.

This chain joins TRBV5-4 and TRBJ1-2, with TRBD1 identical over 8 bases. The CDR3 extends over 13 amino acids. J was trimmed by 8 bases and V by 4 bases; bases with no gene match: 7. CDR1 and CDR2 from the germline V gene are SGHNT and YYREEE (reference sequence). In nucleotides, the CDR3 is TGTGCCAGCAGCCGGCAGGGGGCCTGGGGCTACACCTTC. Amino acids: CASSRQGAWGYTF.

CDR3 in amino acids: CASSTGQGASSYEQYF. The CDR3 bases are TGCGCCAGCAGTACTGGACAGGGAGCTTCTTCCTACGAGCAGTACTTC. This chain joins TRBV10-1 and TRBJ2-7; 8 bases fit TRBD1. The CDR3 runs 16 residues. Trimming removed 5 bases from V and 1 base from J; junction bases left unmatched: 10. Germline CDR1 WNHNN, CDR2 SYGVQD (reference sequence).

The chain links TRBV29-1 to TRBJ1-2; TRBD1 matches 10 bases. This CDR3 comprises 11 residues. Germline V gene data show CDR1 as SQVTM and CDR2 as ANQGSEA. Trimming cost V 4 bases and J 13 bases; bases outside gene matches: 6. In DNA form, the CDR3 reads TGCAGCGTTGCGACAGGGGGCGCGAGCACCTTC. Translating it yields CSVATGGASTF. Together with reference TRBV29-1 and TRBJ1-2, the CDR3 gives the full variable domain: SAVISQKPSRDICQRGTSLTIQCQVDSQVTMMFWYRQQPGQSLTLIATANQGSEATYESGFVIDKFPISRPNLTFSTLTVSNMSPEDSSIYLCSVATGGASTFGSGTRLTVV.

The chain links TRBV4-2 to TRBJ2-6, with 11 bases matching TRBD2. Germline V gene data show CDR1 as LGHNA and CDR2 as YNFKEQ. V lost 5 bases, J lost 0 bases, and 6 bases stayed unmatched. The CDR3 consists of 18 residues. For the CDR3, the DNA is TGTGCCAGCAGCGGCTTAGCGGGGGGGCCCTCTGGGGCCAACGTCCTGACTTTC. This encodes CASSGLAGGPSGANVLTF.

This sequence joins TRBV4-3 and TRBJ2-7; D possibly corresponds to TRBD2 (6 bases). The CDR3 totals 15 residues. V was clipped by 1 base and J by 0 bases, with 10 bases between them. CDR1 and CDR2 (germline): LGHNA, YSLEER. CDR3 nucleotide sequence: TGCGCCAGCAGCCAAGGGAGGGCTAGCTCCTACGAGCAGTACTTC. Its translation is CASSQGRASSYEQYF.

The sample holds one count of this clone. The rearrangement uses TRBV5-6 and TRBJ2-3; 10 positions agree with TRBD1. The CDR3 is 18 amino acids. Germline V gene lookup returns CDR1 SGHDT and CDR2 YYEEEE. Trimming at V came to 2 bases and at J to 4 bases, leaving 13 bases not matched to a gene. CDR3 DNA sequence: TGTGCCAGCAGCTTCACTCCGGGACAGGGGTATTCGGCAGATACGCAGTATTTT. Protein product: CASSFTPGQGYSADTQYF.

CDR3 protein: CASTAWGVDTEAFF. In DNA form, the CDR3 reads TGTGCCAGCACAGCGTGGGGCGTGGACACTGAAGCTTTCTTT. This chain connects TRBV25-1 to TRBJ1-1; a possible D gene is TRBD1 (5 bases). In germline, CDR1 is MGHDK, CDR2 SYGVNS. The CDR3 has 14 residues. The ends were cut back, 7 bases at V and 3 bases at J, with 15 bases in the middle.

The CDR3 spells CASSISTGGKSPLHF. CDR3 bases: TGTGCCAGTAGTATCTCGACAGGGGGCAAATCACCCCTCCACTTT. The chain employs TRBV19 and TRBJ1-6; 10 bases are shared with TRBD1. The CDR3 has 15 amino acids. The junction had 6 bases not matched to a gene; V was cut back by 3 bases and J by 10 bases. Germline V gene lookup returns CDR1 LNHDA and CDR2 SQIVND (reference sequence).

This chain connects TRBV27 to TRBJ1-1, with 10 bases fitting TRBD1. Germline V gives CDR1 MNHEY, CDR2 SMNVEV (reference sequence). The CDR3 is 16 residues long. The V and J ends lost 5 bases and 3 bases, in that order; junction bases with no gene match: 9. CDR3: CASSTTSGTGDTEAFF. The CDR3 DNA reads TGTGCCAGCAGTACAACCTCCGGGACAGGGGACACTGAAGCTTTCTTT.

The V gene is TRBV12-2, the J gene TRBJ2-5; the D segment call TRBD2 is taken from the table without a DNA check. TRBV12-2 corresponds to a pseudogene. The CDR3 runs to 18 residues. In DNA, the CDR3 is TGTGCAAGTCGCCCGAGTACTACCGGGACTAGCGGGGAGGAGACCCAGTACTTC. This codes for CASRPSTTGTSGEETQYF.

The rearrangement links TRBV6-6 to TRBJ1-5; the D gene is possibly TRBD1 (5 bases). The CDR3 is 15 residues long. CDR1 is MNHNY, CDR2 SVGAGI, per germline (reference sequence). V lost 9 bases to trimming and J lost 0 bases, with 15 bases between them. The CDR3 loop reads CASITGAFSNQPQHF. CDR3 coding DNA: TGTGCCAGTATAACAGGCGCGTTTAGCAATCAGCCCCAGCATTTT.

The rearrangement links TRBV29-1 to TRBJ1-2; D remains ambiguous. CDR1 is SQVTM and CDR2 is ANQGSEA in the germline V gene. Between the trimmed V and J ends, which lost 4 bases and 8 bases, there was a span of 5 bases. The CDR3 extends over 9 amino acids. CDR3 DNA sequence: TGCAGCGTTGTCGAGGGCTACACCTTC. Residues: CSVVEGYTF.

CDR3 sequence reads: CASTPRGQRELPYEQYF. In DNA form, the CDR3 reads TGTGCCAGTACCCCGAGGGGACAACGTGAACTCCCCTACGAGCAGTACTTC. The rearrangement links TRBV19 to TRBJ2-7; perhaps TRBD1 as D (6 bases). The length of the CDR3 is 17 residues. The germline V and J ends were trimmed by 7 bases and 2 bases, with 24 bases remaining between them. CDR1 and CDR2 (germline): LNHDA, SQIVND (reference sequence).

The CDR3 region is CSFRTAGGSPQETQYF. The CDR3 DNA reads TGCAGCTTTCGCACCGCGGGGGGGTCACCGCAAGAGACCCAGTACTTC. This chain links TRBV29-1 with TRBJ2-5, with 9 nucleotides matching TRBD2. This CDR3 has 16 amino acids. V shed 8 bases and J 2 bases; nucleotides not matched to a gene: 15. Germline CDR1 reads SQVTM; CDR2 reads ANQGSEA.

The gene calls are TRBV5-6 and TRBJ2-1; 8 bases map to TRBD2. From germline, CDR1 is SGHDT and CDR2 YYEEEE. V lost 0 bases, J lost 0 bases, and 5 bases stayed unmatched. CDR3 length equals 17 residues. The CDR3 DNA sequence: TGTGCCAGCAGCTTGGGGCGGGGGGTCGGCTCCTACAATGAGCAGTTCTTC. Translating it yields CASSLGRGVGSYNEQFF.

The rearrangement uses TRBV19 and TRBJ2-7; possibly TRBD2 for D (6 bases). V lost 5 bases to trimming and J lost 2 bases, with 13 bases between them. CDR3 length: 14 amino acids. Germline lookup yields CDR1 LNHDA and CDR2 SQIVND (reference sequence). The chain's CDR3 is CASSEIGGTYEQYF. The DNA of the CDR3 is TGTGCCAGTAGTGAGATCGGAGGGACCTACGAGCAGTACTTC.

The chain is built from TRBV5-6 and TRBJ2-7; 10 bases fit TRBD2. The CDR3 consists of 16 residues. V shed 1 base, J shed 4 bases, and the junction held 8 bases outside the gene matches. The germline gives CDR1 SGHDT, CDR2 YYEEEE. The CDR3 protein is CASSLWERGGKYEQYF. The CDR3 bases are TGTGCCAGCAGCTTGTGGGAGCGGGGGGGCAAATACGAGCAGTACTTC.